Included here is one T cell receptor beta chain sequence, with context. Its target is not known. The junction does not match germline at one end; this may be a read error. This specimen includes other DNA sequences encoding the same CDR3. In the source study's methods: Differences in CDR3 between clinicopathological groups were drawn on to build a classifier intended to discriminate distant-metastatic papillary thyroid cancer patients. TCRdb re-analyzed the PCR reads through MiXCR. It is TCRdb's table, rather than the study itself, that gives the V and J calls and clone size. The table lists under 15,000 clones, roughly 21% of them singletons. CDR1 DFQATT and CDR2 SNEGSKA come from the germline V gene (reference sequence). The CDR3 is 13 amino acids. These data are taken from a study of metastatic and nonmetastatic thyroid tumors. Study information: The authors compared repertoires across blood and tumor or nodule tissue from malignant and benign thyroid patients. Study-wide points: Reportedly, malignant thyroid tumors had significantly higher TCR beta diversity than benign nodules, in blood and tumor.

Prior to thyroid surgery, none of the patients had received any treatment. The rearrangement joins TRBV20-1 to TRBJ1-3; perhaps TRBD1 as D (5 bases). The sequence was collected from a female donor with papillary thyroid cancer or a benign thyroid nodule (not recorded which). Some clones in this sample may be carry-over from other donors' samples. Material: adjacent normal tissue. CDR3 sequence: CSASRGSGNTIYF. CDR3 in DNA: TGCAGTGCTAGTAGGGGCTCTGGAAATACCATATATTTT.